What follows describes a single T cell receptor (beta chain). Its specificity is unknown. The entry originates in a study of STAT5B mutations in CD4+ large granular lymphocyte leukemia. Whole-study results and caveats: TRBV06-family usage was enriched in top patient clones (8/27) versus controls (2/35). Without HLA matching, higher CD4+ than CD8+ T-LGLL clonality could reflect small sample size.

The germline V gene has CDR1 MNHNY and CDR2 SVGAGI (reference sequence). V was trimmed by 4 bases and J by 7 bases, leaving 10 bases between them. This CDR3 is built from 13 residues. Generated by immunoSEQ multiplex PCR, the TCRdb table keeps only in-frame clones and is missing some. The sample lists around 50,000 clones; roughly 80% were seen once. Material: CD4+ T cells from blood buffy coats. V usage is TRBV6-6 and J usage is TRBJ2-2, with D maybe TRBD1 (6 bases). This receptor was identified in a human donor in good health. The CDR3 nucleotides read TGTGCCAGCAGTTCACAGGGCGACGGGGAGCTGTTTTTT. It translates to CASSSQGDGELFF.